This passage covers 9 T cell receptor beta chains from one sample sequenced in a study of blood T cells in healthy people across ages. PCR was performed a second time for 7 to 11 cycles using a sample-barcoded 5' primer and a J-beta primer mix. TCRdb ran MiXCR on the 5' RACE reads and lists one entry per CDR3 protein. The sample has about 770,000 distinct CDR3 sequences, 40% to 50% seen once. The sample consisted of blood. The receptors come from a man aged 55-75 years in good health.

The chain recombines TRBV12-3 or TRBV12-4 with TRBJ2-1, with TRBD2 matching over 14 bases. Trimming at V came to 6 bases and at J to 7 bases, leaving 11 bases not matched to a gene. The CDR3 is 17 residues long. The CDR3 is CASSDPGLAGGLNEQFF. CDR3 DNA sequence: TGTGCCAGCAGCGATCCTGGACTAGCGGGGGGTCTAAATGAGCAGTTCTTC.

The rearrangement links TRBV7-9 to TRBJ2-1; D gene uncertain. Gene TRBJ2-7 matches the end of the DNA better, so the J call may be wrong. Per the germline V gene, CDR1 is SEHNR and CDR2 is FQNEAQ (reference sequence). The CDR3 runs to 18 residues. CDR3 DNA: TGTGCCAGCAGCTTATATCAGGACCTATGGAGCTCCTACAATGAGCAGTACTTC. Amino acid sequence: CASSLYQDLWSSYNEQYF.

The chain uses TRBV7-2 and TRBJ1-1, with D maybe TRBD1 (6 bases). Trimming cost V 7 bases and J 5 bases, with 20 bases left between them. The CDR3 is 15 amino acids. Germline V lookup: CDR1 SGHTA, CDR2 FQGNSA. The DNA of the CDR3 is TGTGCCAGCACCACCTCTGGTACAGGGAATACTGAAGCTTTCTTT. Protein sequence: CASTTSGTGNTEAFF.

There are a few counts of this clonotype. CDR3 coding DNA: TGTGCCAGCAGCGGAGGACTAGCGGGGTTCCATGAGCAGTTCTTC. Protein sequence: CASSGGLAGFHEQFF. The chain recombines TRBV9 with TRBJ2-1; 12 nucleotides line up with TRBD2. Germline V CDR1 and CDR2: SGDLS, YYNGEE. The junction had 6 bases not matched to a gene; V was cut back by 3 bases and J by 8 bases. The CDR3 totals 15 residues. The full variable domain, rest sourced from reference TRBV9 and TRBJ2-1, is DSGVTQTPKHLITATGQRVTLRCSPRSGDLSVYWYQQSLDQGLQFLIQYYNGEERAKGNILERFSAQQFPDLHSELNLSSLELGDSALYFCASSGGLAGFHEQFFGPGTRLTVL.

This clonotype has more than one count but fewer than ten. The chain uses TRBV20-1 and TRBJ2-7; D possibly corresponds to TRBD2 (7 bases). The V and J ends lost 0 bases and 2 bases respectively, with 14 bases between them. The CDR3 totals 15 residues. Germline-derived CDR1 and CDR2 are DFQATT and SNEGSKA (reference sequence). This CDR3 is CSARDLGGRTYEQYF. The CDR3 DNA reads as TGCAGTGCTAGAGATCTCGGGGGGCGTACCTACGAGCAGTACTTC.

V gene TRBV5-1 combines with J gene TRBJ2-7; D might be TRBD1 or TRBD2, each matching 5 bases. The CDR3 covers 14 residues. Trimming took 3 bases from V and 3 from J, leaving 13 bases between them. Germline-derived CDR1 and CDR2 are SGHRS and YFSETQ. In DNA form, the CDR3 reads TGCGCCAGCAGCTCGGACAAGAGGGGCTACGAGCAGTACTTC. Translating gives CASSSDKRGYEQYF. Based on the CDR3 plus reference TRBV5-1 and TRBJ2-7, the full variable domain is KAGVTQTPRYLIKTRGQQVTLSCSPISGHRSVSWYQQTPGQGLQFLFEYFSETQRNKGNFPGRFSGRQFSNSRSEMNVSTLELGDSALYLCASSSDKRGYEQYFGPGTRLTVT.

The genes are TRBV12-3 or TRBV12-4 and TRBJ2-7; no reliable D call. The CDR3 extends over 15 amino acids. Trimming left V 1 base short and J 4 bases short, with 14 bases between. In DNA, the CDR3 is TGTGCCAGCAGTTTAGAGGGCCGCCTAGGGTACGAGCAGTACTTC. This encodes CASSLEGRLGYEQYF.

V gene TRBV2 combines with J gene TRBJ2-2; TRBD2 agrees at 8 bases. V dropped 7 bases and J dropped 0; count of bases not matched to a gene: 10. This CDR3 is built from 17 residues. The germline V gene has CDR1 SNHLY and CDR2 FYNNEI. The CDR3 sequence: CASTRLGGGTNTGELFF. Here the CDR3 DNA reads TGTGCCAGCACCCGGTTAGGCGGGGGGACGAACACCGGGGAGCTGTTTTTT.

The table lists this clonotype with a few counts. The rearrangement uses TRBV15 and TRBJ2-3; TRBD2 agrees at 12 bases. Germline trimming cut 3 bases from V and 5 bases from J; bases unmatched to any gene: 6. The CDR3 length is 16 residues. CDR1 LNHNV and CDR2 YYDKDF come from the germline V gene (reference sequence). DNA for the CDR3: TGTGCCACCAGCAGGACTAGCGGGAGCGAAATAGATACGCAGTATTTT. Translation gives CATSRTSGSEIDTQYF.